These 26 T cell receptor beta chains were all obtained from the same sample, sequenced in a study of cytomegalovirus exposure and HLA in healthy donors. It was with 60 Vbeta and 13 Jbeta primers that the PCR ran. Assay: immunoSEQ multiplex PCR; the TCRdb copy retains only in-frame clones and omits some. Of 200,000 or so clones in the sample, 75% to 85% were seen once. The sequencing sample was made of PBMCs. Every receptor here comes from a male donor in good health and CMV-seropositive.

This rearrangement joins TRBV28 to TRBJ2-7, with D possibly TRBD1 on 6 matching bases. The CDR3 has 16 amino acids. Between the trimmed V and J ends, which lost 3 bases and 4 bases, there was a span of 19 bases. The germline gives CDR1 MDHEN, CDR2 SYDVKM. The CDR3 sequence is CASSFDRTALQYEQYF. The CDR3 DNA is TGTGCCAGCAGTTTTGATCGGACAGCTCTCCAGTACGAGCAGTACTTC.

The chain has TRBV2 and TRBJ2-3; 8 positions match TRBD2. Trimming at V came to 3 bases and at J to 7 bases, leaving 9 bases not matched to a gene. This CDR3 has 15 residues. In germline, CDR1 is SNHLY, CDR2 FYNNEI. CDR3 sequence: CASSETAGDWNTQYF. CDR3 nucleotide sequence: TGTGCCAGCAGTGAGACAGCGGGGGATTGGAATACGCAGTATTTT.

The chain links TRBV11-2 to TRBJ2-3; maybe TRBD1 (5 bases). V lost 7 bases to trimming and J lost 2 bases, with 16 bases between them. Germline V gene lookup returns CDR1 SGHAT and CDR2 FQNNGV. The CDR3 consists of 15 residues. The CDR3 here is CASKVGWGSTDTQYF. The DNA of the CDR3 is TGTGCCAGCAAGGTTGGGTGGGGCTCCACAGATACGCAGTATTTT.

This clone was found once. This chain links TRBV11-3 with TRBJ2-1; D may be TRBD1 (5 bases). Germline loops: CDR1 SGHNT, CDR2 YENEEA. The CDR3 contains 14 residues. The ends were cut back, 0 bases at V and 6 bases at J, with 9 bases in the middle. The CDR3 spells CASSLDPGRNEQFF. The CDR3 coding sequence is TGTGCCAGCAGCTTAGATCCAGGGCGCAATGAGCAGTTCTTC.

This clone was seen once. V is TRBV2 and J is TRBJ1-5; 9 bases align to TRBD1. Germline CDR1 reads SNHLY; CDR2 reads FYNNEI. V gave up 3 bases and J gave up 1 base; unmatched junction bases: 1. The CDR3 sequence is 15 residues long. CDR3 protein: CASSDGTGSNQPQHF. CDR3 DNA: TGTGCCAGCAGTGATGGGACAGGGAGCAATCAGCCCCAGCATTTT.

The chain carries TRBV18 and TRBJ2-5; D might be TRBD1 (5 bases). Germline V lookup: CDR1 KGHSH, CDR2 LQKENI. The CDR3 runs to 17 residues. The germline V and J ends were trimmed by 2 bases and 2 bases, with 18 bases remaining between them. In nucleotides, the CDR3 is TGTGCCAGCTCACCAGAACTGTCAGGACAAAAGCAAGAGACCCAGTACTTC. Translating gives CASSPELSGQKQETQYF.

The CDR3 DNA is TGTGCCAGCAGCTCAGCAGTTCGGCTTATTTCGAAGACTAGCGGGAGAAGGGAGACCCAGTACTTC. Its protein is CASSSAVRLISKTSGRRETQYF. The chain uses TRBV28 and TRBJ2-5, with TRBD2 identical over 12 bases. Germline CDR1 and CDR2: MDHEN and SYDVKM. V dropped 6 bases and J dropped 5; count of bases not matched to a gene: 28. This CDR3 spans 22 amino acids.

The V call is TRBV2, the J call TRBJ1-2; no clear D gene. Deletions cut 6 bases from V and 0 bases from J, with 14 bases between. Germline V gene sequence: CDR1 SNHLY, CDR2 FYNNEI. This CDR3 spans 15 amino acids. The CDR3 here is CASRVAAEANYGYTF. The DNA for the CDR3 is TGTGCCAGCAGGGTTGCAGCGGAGGCTAACTATGGCTACACCTTC.

Only one count was recorded for this clone. The J gene is TRBJ1-5, the V gene TRBV10-3, with 7 positions matching TRBD1. V shed 3 bases, J shed 7 bases, and the junction held 6 bases outside the gene matches. There are 14 residues in the CDR3. Looked up from germline, CDR1 is ENHRY and CDR2 is SYGVKD. This CDR3 is CAISDLTGLQPQHF. The CDR3 region has the DNA TGTGCCATCAGTGATCTGACAGGGCTACAGCCCCAGCATTTT.

The chain joins TRBV10-2 to TRBJ2-7, with 7 bases identical to TRBD1. The CDR3 contains 16 residues. The J segment lost 6 bases and the V segment lost 5 bases, leaving 16 bases of the junction unmatched. Looked up from germline, CDR1 is WSHSY and CDR2 is SAAADI. This CDR3 is CASSFEKGAAGREQYF. CDR3 sequence (DNA): TGCGCCAGCAGTTTTGAAAAGGGGGCTGCTGGGCGCGAGCAGTACTTC.

This clone has just a few counts. The chain employs TRBV4-2 and TRBJ2-3, with D maybe TRBD2 (6 bases). Germline-derived CDR1 and CDR2 are LGHNA and YNFKEQ. V dropped 1 base and J dropped 0 bases, with 8 bases sitting between them. This CDR3 has 15 residues. The CDR3 loop is CASSQAGTSTDTQYF. CDR3 nucleotide sequence: TGTGCCAGCAGCCAAGCGGGGACTAGCACAGATACGCAGTATTTT.

The V call is TRBV5-1, the J call TRBJ1-1; 7 nucleotides align to TRBD1. V dropped 3 bases and J dropped 1; count of bases not matched to a gene: 3. CDR1 SGHRS and CDR2 YFSETQ come from the germline V gene. The CDR3 has 14 residues. The DNA for the CDR3 is TGCGCCAGCAGCTATACAGGGGCGAACACTGAAGCTTTCTTT. Translating it yields CASSYTGANTEAFF.

V is TRBV7-2 and J is TRBJ2-1; maybe TRBD2 (6 bases). Germline CDR1 and CDR2: SGHTA and FQGNSA. This CDR3 has 15 residues. V shed 0 bases and J shed 2 bases, with 8 bases lying between them. For the CDR3, the DNA is TGTGCCAGCAGCTTAGCGCGGGAAACCTACAATGAGCAGTTCTTC. Translated, it gives CASSLARETYNEQFF. The complete variable domain, with remaining parts taken from reference TRBV7-2 and TRBJ2-1, reads GAGVSQSPSNKVTEKGKDVELRCDPISGHTALYWYRQSLGQGLEFLIYFQGNSAPDKSGLPSDRFSAERTGGSVSTLTIQRTQQEDSAVYLCASSLARETYNEQFFGPGTRLTVL.

Comments on this clone: Relative to the germline gene, one junction end is altered; a read error may explain this. The chain carries TRBV7-2 and TRBJ2-7; D gene ambiguous. This CDR3 region has 13 residues. From germline, CDR1 is SGHTA and CDR2 FQGNSA. The CDR3, as DNA: TGTGCCAGCAGTTTAGCCGTGTCGCGAGAGCAGTACTTC. Its translation: CASSLAVSREQYF.

This chain links TRBV7-9 with TRBJ1-4; D uncertain. Germline-derived CDR1 and CDR2 are SEHNR and FQNEAQ (reference sequence). V was trimmed by 5 bases and J by 5 bases, leaving 18 bases between them. CDR3 length: 16 residues. DNA for the CDR3: TGTGCCAGCAGCCCGTCCGGACGGGGAGAAAATGAAAAACTGTTTTTT. Protein: CASSPSGRGENEKLFF.

V gene TRBV27 combines with J gene TRBJ1-4; TRBD1 agrees at 8 bases. CDR3 length: 18 amino acids. CDR1 and CDR2 (germline): MNHEY, SMNVEV (reference sequence). Losses at the gene ends were 3 bases for V and 0 bases for J; bases not matched to a gene: 9. In DNA, the CDR3 is TGTGCCAGCAGTTTGTACAGGGGGTCCAAAGCAACTAATGAAAAACTGTTTTTT. Translation: CASSLYRGSKATNEKLFF.

The chain employs TRBV10-3 and TRBJ2-5, with D unclear. V gave up 3 bases and J gave up 0 bases, with 5 bases separating them. CDR3 length: 13 amino acids. CDR1 and CDR2 (germline): ENHRY, SYGVKD. The CDR3 coding sequence is TGTGCCATCAGTGACGGGTACCAAGAGACCCAGTACTTC. It specifies CAISDGYQETQYF.

The chain links TRBV5-1 to TRBJ2-7, with TRBD1 identical over 10 bases. The trim removed 4 bases at V and 4 bases at J, leaving 11 bases unmatched. This CDR3 region has 16 residues. CDR1 is SGHRS, CDR2 YFSETQ, per germline. The CDR3 loop is CASSPGGQGVLYEQYF. The CDR3 DNA is TGCGCCAGCAGCCCTGGAGGACAGGGGGTGTTATACGAGCAGTACTTC.

This clone was recorded a few times. The genes are TRBV19 and TRBJ2-7; 7 bases are shared with TRBD2. The ends lost 4 bases at V and 5 bases at J; junction bases unmatched: 14. The CDR3 is 16 amino acids. Germline values: CDR1 LNHDA, CDR2 SQIVND (reference sequence). The CDR3 DNA reads TGTGCCAGTAGTAGGGAGGGATCATATTCCCCTCACGAGCAGTACTTC. Amino acid sequence: CASSREGSYSPHEQYF.

The chain combines TRBV7-3 with TRBJ1-1; TRBD1 is a possible D gene (5 bases). CDR3 size: 14 residues. Per the germline V gene, CDR1 is SGHTA and CDR2 is FQGTGA. Deletions cut 5 bases from V and 1 base from J, with 11 bases between. The CDR3 loop reads CASSQLGGNTEAFF. The CDR3 bases are TGTGCCAGCAGCCAGCTGGGGGGGAACACTGAAGCTTTCTTT.

This clone was picked up a small number of times. V and J are TRBV4-2 and TRBJ2-5, with D maybe TRBD1 (5 bases). The CDR3 has 15 amino acids. CDR1 is LGHNA and CDR2 is YNFKEQ in the germline V gene. Trimming removed 5 bases at V and 5 bases at J, with 18 bases between. The CDR3 here is CASSKADSSEETQYF. The CDR3 bases are TGTGCCAGCAGCAAAGCAGACAGCTCGGAGGAGACCCAGTACTTC.

This chain joins TRBV6-5 and TRBJ1-2, with 9 positions matching TRBD1. This CDR3 region has 15 residues. J lost 5 bases, V lost 5 bases, and 9 bases had no gene match. Germline V gene sequence: CDR1 MNHEY, CDR2 SVGAGI. This chain's CDR3 is CASSPGTGFSYGYTF. The CDR3 nucleotides are TGTGCCAGCAGTCCGGGGACAGGGTTTTCTTATGGCTACACCTTC.

This clone was seen a single time. This chain links TRBV11-3 with TRBJ2-5, with D possibly being TRBD1 (5 bases). This CDR3 has 13 residues. V shed 2 bases and J shed 2 bases, with 6 bases lying between them. Germline V gives CDR1 SGHNT, CDR2 YENEEA. CDR3 DNA: TGTGCCAGCAGCTTACCAGGGCAAGAGACCCAGTACTTC. This encodes CASSLPGQETQYF.

The V call is TRBV5-6, the J call TRBJ2-7; 9 bases are shared with TRBD1. CDR1 and CDR2 (germline): SGHDT, YYEEEE. With 1 base clipped from V and 7 bases from J, the junction kept 6 bases outside the gene matches. The CDR3 length is 14 residues. The CDR3 DNA reads TGTGCCAGCAGCTTGCGGACAGGGGCGAGGGAGCAGTACTTC. The encoded protein is CASSLRTGAREQYF.

V is TRBV19 and J is TRBJ1-5; D is uncertain. Germline CDR1 LNHDA, CDR2 SQIVND (reference sequence). The CDR3 runs to 20 residues. Trimming stripped 8 bases from V and 0 bases from J, with 29 bases between. The CDR3 DNA follows: TGTGCCAGTTTGTCCGGGGTAAACACTTTAGCTACATATAGCAATCAGCCCCAGCATTTT. Protein sequence: CASLSGVNTLATYSNQPQHF.

The table lists this clone with a few counts. J is TRBJ2-5 and V is TRBV6-1; 10 bases agree with TRBD2. The V segment lost 6 bases and the J segment 5 bases; nucleotides outside the gene matches: 6. Germline CDR1 is MNHNS and CDR2 is SASEGT. The CDR3 runs 14 residues. As DNA, the CDR3 is TGTGCCAGCAGAAGCGGGAGGGCCGTTGAGACCCAGTACTTC. Protein: CASRSGRAVETQYF.